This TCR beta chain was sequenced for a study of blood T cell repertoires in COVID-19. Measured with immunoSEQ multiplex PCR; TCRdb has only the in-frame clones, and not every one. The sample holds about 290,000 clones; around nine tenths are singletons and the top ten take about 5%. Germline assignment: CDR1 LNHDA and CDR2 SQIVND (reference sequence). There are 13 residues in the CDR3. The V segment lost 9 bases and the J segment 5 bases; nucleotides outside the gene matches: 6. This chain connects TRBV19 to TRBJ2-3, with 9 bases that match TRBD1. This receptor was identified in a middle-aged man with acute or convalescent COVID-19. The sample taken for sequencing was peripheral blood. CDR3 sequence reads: CASSDRGEDTQYF. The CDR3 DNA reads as TGTGCCAGCTCGGACAGGGGAGAAGATACGCAGTATTTT.